This T cell receptor beta chain was obtained from a study of blood T cell repertoires in COVID-19. Trimming pared 5 bases from V and 5 bases from J, leaving 18 bases between. Germline V gene lookup returns CDR1 LNHDA and CDR2 SQIVND (reference sequence). CDR3 size: 16 residues. In the authors' methods: Cell counts per sample came from amplifying reference gene primers. Assay used: immunoSEQ multiplex PCR; TCRdb lists only in-frame clones, some missing. That table is the source of V, J and clone size, and D and trimming were worked out from the DNA. This sample carries tens of thousands of clones, around 90% of them seen once, and the ten largest clones take roughly 9.9%.

V gene TRBV19 combines with J gene TRBJ2-2, with a weak D call TRBD2 (5 bases). The sample was peripheral blood. The origin of this receptor is a human donor in a cohort sampled during active COVID-19. The CDR3 bases are TGTGCCAGTAGTGAGGTCGGGGTCCTTGATACCGGGGAGCTGTTTTTT. It codes for CASSEVGVLDTGELFF. Combining the CDR3 with reference TRBV19 and TRBJ2-2 gives the whole variable domain DGGITQSPKYLFRKEGQNVTLSCEQNLNHDAMYWYRQDPGQGLRLIYYSQIVNDFQKGDIAEGYSVSREKKESFPLTVTSAQKNPTAFYLCASSEVGVLDTGELFFGEGSRLTVL.